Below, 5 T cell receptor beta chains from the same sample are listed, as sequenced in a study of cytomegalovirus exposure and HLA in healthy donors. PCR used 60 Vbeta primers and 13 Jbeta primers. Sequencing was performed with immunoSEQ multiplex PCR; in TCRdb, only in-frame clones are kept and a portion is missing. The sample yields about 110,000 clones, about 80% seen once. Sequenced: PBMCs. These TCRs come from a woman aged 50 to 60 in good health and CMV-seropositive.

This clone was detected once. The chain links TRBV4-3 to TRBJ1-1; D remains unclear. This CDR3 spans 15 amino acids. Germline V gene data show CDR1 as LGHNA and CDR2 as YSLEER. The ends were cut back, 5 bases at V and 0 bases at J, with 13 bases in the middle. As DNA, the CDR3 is TGCGCCAGCAGCGTCCAAATACAGTTGAACACTGAAGCTTTCTTT. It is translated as CASSVQIQLNTEAFF.

In DNA, the CDR3 is TGCGCCAGCAGCGCCCAAGGTAGCGGCTTAGGGGAGCAGTACTTC. It specifies CASSAQGSGLGEQYF. The chain recombines TRBV5-1 with TRBJ2-7, with D tentatively TRBD2 (6 bases). The CDR3 runs 15 residues. V lost 4 bases to trimming and J lost 7 bases, with 21 bases between them. Germline-derived CDR1 and CDR2 are SGHRS and YFSETQ.

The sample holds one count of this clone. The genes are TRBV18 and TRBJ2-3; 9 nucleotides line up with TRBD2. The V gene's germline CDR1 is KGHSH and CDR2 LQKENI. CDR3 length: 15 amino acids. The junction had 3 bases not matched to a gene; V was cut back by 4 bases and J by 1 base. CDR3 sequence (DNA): TGTGCCAGCTCACAAGCGGGGGGCCGCACAGATACGCAGTATTTT. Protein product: CASSQAGGRTDTQYF.

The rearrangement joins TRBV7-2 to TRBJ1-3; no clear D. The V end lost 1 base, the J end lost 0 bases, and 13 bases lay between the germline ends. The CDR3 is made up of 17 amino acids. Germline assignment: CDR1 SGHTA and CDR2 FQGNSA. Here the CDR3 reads CASSLDRVDRSGNTIYF. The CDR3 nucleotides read TGTGCCAGCAGCTTAGATCGTGTAGATCGCTCTGGAAACACCATATATTTT. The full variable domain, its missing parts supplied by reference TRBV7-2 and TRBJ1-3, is GAGVSQSPSNKVTEKGKDVELRCDPISGHTALYWYRQSLGQGLEFLIYFQGNSAPDKSGLPSDRFSAERTGGSVSTLTIQRTQQEDSAVYLCASSLDRVDRSGNTIYFGEGSWLTVV.

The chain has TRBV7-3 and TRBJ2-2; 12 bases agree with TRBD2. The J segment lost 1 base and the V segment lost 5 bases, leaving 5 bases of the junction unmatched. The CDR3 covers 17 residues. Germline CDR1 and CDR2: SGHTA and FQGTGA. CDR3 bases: TGTGCCAGCAGCACTAGGACTAGCGGGGAGAACACCGGGGAGCTGTTTTTT. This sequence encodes CASSTRTSGENTGELFF.